These T cell receptor beta chains were read from a single sample in a study of T cells in Graves' hyperthyroidism and ophthalmopathy. TCRdb re-called the multiplex PCR reads with MiXCR, one entry per CDR3 protein. There are approximately 400,000 distinct CDR3 sequences in the sample; 15% occur only once, and about 31% lies in the top ten. The sample consisted of blood. The receptors were sampled from a woman in her 30s with Graves' hyperthyroidism. CDR3s include the opening cysteine and the closing phenylalanine or tryptophan. The order of the fields is V gene, D gene, clone size, J gene, CDR3 DNA, CDR3 protein. The D gene is left open where the match is weak. A clone size is listed for some rows: how often the clone was seen (once, few, many), or a class if it is expanded.

V: TRBV13; D: NA; size: many; J: TRBJ1-6; DNA: TGTGCCAGCAGCTTCGGTGGAAAGGGCAATAATTCACCCCTCCACTTT; CDR3: CASSFGGKGNNSPLHF
V: TRBV20-1; D: NA; size: many; J: TRBJ1-1; DNA: TGCAGTGCTACTTCAGGGTTACCGGCGGACACTGAAGCTTTCTTT; CDR3: CSATSGLPADTEAFF
V: TRBV24-1; D: NA; size: few; J: TRBJ2-2; DNA: TGTGCCACCAGTGATATAAGGACAGCGAACACCGGGGAGCTGTTTTTT; CDR3: CATSDIRTANTGELFF
V: TRBV12-3/TRBV12-4; D: NA; size: NA; J: TRBJ1-5; DNA: TGTGCCAGCAGTTTCAGCGGTGGTCAGCCCCAGCATTTT; CDR3: CASSFSGGQPQHF
V: TRBV11-2; D: NA; size: NA; J: TRBJ2-7; DNA: TGTGCCAGCAGCTTAGAGCCCCCCGCCGAGCAGTACTTC; CDR3: CASSLEPPAEQYF
V: TRBV2; D: TRBD1; size: NA; J: TRBJ1-5; DNA: TGTGCCAGCTGCGATGGACAGGGCTTGAAGCATTTT; CDR3: CASCDGQGLKHF
V: TRBV12-3/TRBV12-4; D: NA; size: many; J: TRBJ2-1; DNA: TGTGCCAGCAGTTTAGGCCAGCGAAGCAATGAGCAGTTCTTC; CDR3: CASSLGQRSNEQFF
V: TRBV15; D: NA; size: NA; J: TRBJ1-4; DNA: TGTGCCACCAGCAGAGGCGCGGGCGAACCTAATGAAAAACTGTTTTTT; CDR3: CATSRGAGEPNEKLFF
V: TRBV20-1; D: NA; size: many; J: TRBJ2-7; DNA: TGCAGTGCTTCAATTGGCAGTCCCCTAAGCGAGCAGTACTTC; CDR3: CSASIGSPLSEQYF
V: TRBV7-2; D: NA; size: many; J: TRBJ2-3; DNA: TGTGCCAGCAGTCTAGCTCTGTACACAGATACGCAGTATTTT; CDR3: CASSLALYTDTQYF
V: TRBV24-1; D: NA; size: NA; J: TRBJ2-7; DNA: TGTGCCACCAGTGATTTTCCGGACTACCCCCGCTACGAGCAGTACTTC; CDR3: CATSDFPDYPRYEQYF
V: TRBV28; D: TRBD2; size: many; J: TRBJ2-7; DNA: TGTGCCAGCAGCCGAGCGGGAGGGCCGAACGAGCAGTACTTC; CDR3: CASSRAGGPNEQYF
V: TRBV5-1; D: TRBD2; size: many; J: TRBJ2-7; DNA: TGCGCCAGCAGCTTGACGCTAGCGGGAGGCCCGTCCTACGAGCAGTACTTC; CDR3: CASSLTLAGGPSYEQYF
V: TRBV7-2; D: NA; size: many; J: TRBJ2-1; DNA: TGTGCCAGCAGCTTAGTGGCGGACAACTACAATGAGCAGTTCTTC; CDR3: CASSLVADNYNEQFF
V: TRBV27; D: NA; size: few; J: TRBJ2-6; DNA: TGTGCCAGCAGTGGGGGCCCGGGACGGAGCTCTGGGGCCAACGTCCTGACTTTC; CDR3: CASSGGPGRSSGANVLTF
V: TRBV4-1; D: NA; size: NA; J: TRBJ2-1; DNA: TGCGCCAGCAGCCAAGAGGGACTCCCGGTTGGTGAGCAGTTCTTC; CDR3: CASSQEGLPVGEQFF
V: TRBV19; D: TRBD2; size: NA; J: TRBJ2-1; DNA: TGTGCCAGTAGTATAAGAGCGGGAGGTGAGCAGTTCTTC; CDR3: CASSIRAGGEQFF
V: TRBV18; D: NA; size: many; J: TRBJ1-4; DNA: TGTGCCAGCTCACCGGATCAGCGGGCAACTAATGAAAAACTGTTTTTT; CDR3: CASSPDQRATNEKLFF
V: TRBV20-1; D: TRBD2; size: NA; J: TRBJ2-7; DNA: TGCAGTGCTAGAGATCCACTAGCGGGAGTAGAGTACGAGCAGTACTTC; CDR3: CSARDPLAGVEYEQYF
V: TRBV6-1; D: NA; size: NA; J: TRBJ1-4; DNA: TGTGCCAGCAGCCCACCAGGGACGGGAGGTGAAAAACTGTTTTTT; CDR3: CASSPPGTGGEKLFF